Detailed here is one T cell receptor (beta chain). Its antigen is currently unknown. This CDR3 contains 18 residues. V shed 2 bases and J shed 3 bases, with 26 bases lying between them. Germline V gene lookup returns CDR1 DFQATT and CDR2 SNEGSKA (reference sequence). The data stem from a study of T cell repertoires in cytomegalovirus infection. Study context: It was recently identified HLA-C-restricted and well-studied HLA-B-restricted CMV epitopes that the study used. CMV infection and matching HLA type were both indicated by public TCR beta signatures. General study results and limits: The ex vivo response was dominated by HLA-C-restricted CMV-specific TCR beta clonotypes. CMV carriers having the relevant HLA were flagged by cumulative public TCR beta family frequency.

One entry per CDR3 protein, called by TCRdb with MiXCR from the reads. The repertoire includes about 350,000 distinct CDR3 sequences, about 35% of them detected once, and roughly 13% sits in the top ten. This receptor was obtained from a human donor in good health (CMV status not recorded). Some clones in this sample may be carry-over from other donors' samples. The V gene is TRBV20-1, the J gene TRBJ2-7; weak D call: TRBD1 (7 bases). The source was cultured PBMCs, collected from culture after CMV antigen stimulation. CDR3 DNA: TGCAGTGCTAGAATGAACCGTCTAGCGCAGGGGGATATCTACGAGCAGTACTTC. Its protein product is CSARMNRLAQGDIYEQYF.